The clone carrying this TCR beta chain was counted between two and nine times. The antigen is undetermined. The record originates from a study of T-cell reconstitution after alpha-beta-depleted transplantation in children. Study-wide results and limits: Elevated TCRbeta diversity at day 60 was traced, in some patients, to surviving recipient T cells and thymic progenitors. Expanded clones from the graft, numbering several hundred, reportedly supplied alpha-beta T cells about two months after transplant.

The TCRbeta library incorporated unique molecular identifiers. TCRdb itself ran the PCR reads through MiXCR, one entry per CDR3 protein. The table includes under 450,000 distinct CDR3 sequences, 15% to 20% detected once. The germline V and J ends were trimmed by 0 bases and 10 bases, with 11 bases remaining between them. The V gene's germline CDR1 is SGHNT and CDR2 YYREEE (reference sequence). The CDR3 length is 14 residues. The material was PBMCs, mostly from graft donor cells, obtained 360 days after TCRalphabeta/CD19-depleted stem cell transplant. This clonotype was obtained from a boy younger than two who had a stem cell transplant for Wiskott-Aldrich syndrome, so the T cells may come from the graft donor. V gene TRBV5-4 combines with J gene TRBJ1-6; TRBD1 might be the D (5 bases). The CDR3 here is CASSLGPGSSPLHF. The CDR3 bases are TGTGCCAGCAGCTTGGGCCCAGGGTCCTCACCCCTCCACTTT. Full variable domain (remainder filled in from reference TRBV5-4 and TRBJ1-6): ETGVTQSPTHLIKTRGQQVTLRCSSQSGHNTVSWYQQALGQGPQFIFQYYREEENGRGNFPPRFSGLQFPNYSSELNVNALELDDSALYLCASSLGPGSSPLHFGNGTRLTVT.